This is a list of T cell receptor beta chains from one sample in a study of T cell responses to AZD1222 COVID-19 vaccine. Sequencing was performed with immunoSEQ multiplex PCR; in TCRdb, only in-frame clones are kept and a portion is missing. The table shows 150,000 to 200,000 clones, with over 80% occurring only once. Sequences were derived from peripheral blood, sampled on day 0 of AZD1222 vaccination. The origin of the receptors is an adult in good health. CDR3s include the opening cysteine and the closing phenylalanine or tryptophan. A D gene is named only where the DNA matches it firmly. For some rows the clone size is stated as once, few or many, or as a class when expanded; others skip it.

j_gene: TRBJ1-1
d_gene: .
v_gene: TRBV18
abundance: .
CDR3nt: TGTGCCAGCTCACCCTACGGCGCCCTGAACACTGAAGCTTTCTTT
CDR3aa: CASSPYGALNTEAFF

j_gene: TRBJ2-7
d_gene: .
v_gene: TRBV2
abundance: .
CDR3nt: TGTGCCAGCAGCCCCATCGGGACCTACGAGCAGTACTTC
CDR3aa: CASSPIGTYEQYF

j_gene: TRBJ1-6
d_gene: .
v_gene: TRBV7-6
abundance: .
CDR3nt: TGTGCCAGCAGCTTACTGGGGCGGTATAATTCACCCCTCCACTTT
CDR3aa: CASSLLGRYNSPLHF

j_gene: TRBJ1-2
d_gene: .
v_gene: TRBV28
abundance: .
CDR3nt: TGTGCCAGCAGTTTAGTCGGGTCTCTTAGGGTTGGCTACACCTTC
CDR3aa: CASSLVGSLRVGYTF

j_gene: TRBJ1-2
d_gene: .
v_gene: TRBV6-2/TRBV6-3
abundance: .
CDR3nt: TGTGCCAGCAGTCGAACAGGGCATGGCTACACCTTC
CDR3aa: CASSRTGHGYTF

j_gene: TRBJ2-5
d_gene: TRBD1
v_gene: TRBV7-9
abundance: .
CDR3nt: TGTGCCAGCAGCTTCTCCGGGACAGGGTTAAGGGGTGAGACCCAGTACTTC
CDR3aa: CASSFSGTGLRGETQYF

j_gene: TRBJ1-4
d_gene: TRBD1
v_gene: TRBV12-3/TRBV12-4
abundance: once
CDR3nt: TGTGCCAGCAGCCTCAGGGGGAATGAAAAACTGTTTTTT
CDR3aa: CASSLRGNEKLFF

j_gene: TRBJ2-5
d_gene: .
v_gene: TRBV5-1
abundance: .
CDR3nt: TGCGCCAGCAGCCCGGGGTCTGGTTTCGTGCGGGAGACCCAGTACTTC
CDR3aa: CASSPGSGFVRETQYF

j_gene: TRBJ1-1
d_gene: .
v_gene: TRBV15
abundance: .
CDR3nt: TGTGCCACCAGCTTCGGGGGAGACCTGACTGAAGCTTTCTTT
CDR3aa: CATSFGGDLTEAFF

j_gene: TRBJ1-2
d_gene: TRBD1
v_gene: TRBV19
abundance: .
CDR3nt: TGTGCCAGTAGCCTGACAGGGGGCCTACGCGCCTATGGCTACACCTTC
CDR3aa: CASSLTGGLRAYGYTF

j_gene: TRBJ1-2
d_gene: .
v_gene: TRBV18
abundance: .
CDR3nt: TGTGCCAGCTCACCTGCCGTAGTTTACTATGGCTACACCTTC
CDR3aa: CASSPAVVYYGYTF

j_gene: TRBJ2-3
d_gene: TRBD1
v_gene: TRBV30
abundance: .
CDR3nt: TGTGCCTGGGGACAGGGGTTCGGCACAGATACGCAGTATTTT
CDR3aa: CAWGQGFGTDTQYF

j_gene: TRBJ2-7
d_gene: .
v_gene: TRBV28
abundance: .
CDR3nt: TGTGCCAGCAGCCTCGGCCCGGCCTACGAGCAGTACTTC
CDR3aa: CASSLGPAYEQYF

j_gene: TRBJ1-4
d_gene: TRBD1
v_gene: TRBV27
abundance: .
CDR3nt: TGTGCCAGCAGTCACCGGGGACAGCCAACTAATGAAAAACTGTTTTTT
CDR3aa: CASSHRGQPTNEKLFF

j_gene: TRBJ1-3
d_gene: TRBD1
v_gene: TRBV18
abundance: .
CDR3nt: TGTGCCAGCTCAGCGGCGACAGGGGAGTTCTCTGGAAACACCATATATTTT
CDR3aa: CASSAATGEFSGNTIYF

j_gene: TRBJ1-1
d_gene: .
v_gene: TRBV24-1
abundance: .
CDR3nt: TGTGCCACCAGTGAAAAAACAGGAGAAGCTTTCTTT
CDR3aa: CATSEKTGEAFF

j_gene: TRBJ1-4
d_gene: .
v_gene: TRBV19
abundance: .
CDR3nt: TGTGCCAGTAGCACGCGGCTGGAAAAACTGTTTTTT
CDR3aa: CASSTRLEKLFF

j_gene: TRBJ2-2
d_gene: TRBD2
v_gene: TRBV6-5
abundance: .
CDR3nt: TGTGCCAGCAGTTACTCGACGGCTAGCGGGGCCGGGGAGCTGTTTTTT
CDR3aa: CASSYSTASGAGELFF

j_gene: TRBJ2-3
d_gene: .
v_gene: TRBV4-2
abundance: .
CDR3nt: TGTGCCAGCAGCCTCGGTGGGGCGGGAGATACGCAGTATTTT
CDR3aa: CASSLGGAGDTQYF

j_gene: TRBJ1-2
d_gene: .
v_gene: TRBV30
abundance: .
CDR3nt: TGTGCCTGGAGTGGAGGTAACTATGGCTACACCTTC
CDR3aa: CAWSGGNYGYTF

j_gene: TRBJ2-7
d_gene: TRBD2
v_gene: TRBV6-6
abundance: .
CDR3nt: TGTGCCAGCAGTCTCCTGTTCGGGGGGGGAAGGCTCTACGAGCAGTACTTC
CDR3aa: CASSLLFGGGRLYEQYF

j_gene: TRBJ2-1
d_gene: .
v_gene: TRBV9
abundance: .
CDR3nt: TGTGCCAGCAGCGTCACCCAGGGGGGAGAGCAGTTCTTC
CDR3aa: CASSVTQGGEQFF

j_gene: TRBJ1-5
d_gene: TRBD1
v_gene: TRBV19
abundance: .
CDR3nt: TGTGCCAGTAGTATTGGGACAGGGGTAGACGGCAATCAGCCCCAGCATTTT
CDR3aa: CASSIGTGVDGNQPQHF

j_gene: TRBJ2-2
d_gene: TRBD2
v_gene: TRBV6-4
abundance: .
CDR3nt: TGTGCCAGCAGTTTGCGGGGGGCTCTAACCGGGGAGCTGTTTTTT
CDR3aa: CASSLRGALTGELFF

j_gene: TRBJ2-1
d_gene: .
v_gene: TRBV6-5
abundance: .
CDR3nt: TGTGCCAGCAAATTACAGGGGGGGAATGAGCAGTTCTTC
CDR3aa: CASKLQGGNEQFF

j_gene: TRBJ1-1
d_gene: .
v_gene: TRBV7-3
abundance: .
CDR3nt: TGTGCCAGCAGCCTTAAGGGTGGTACTGAAGCTTTCTTT
CDR3aa: CASSLKGGTEAFF

j_gene: TRBJ1-2
d_gene: .
v_gene: TRBV12-3/TRBV12-4
abundance: .
CDR3nt: TGTGCCAGCAGTTTGGATAGGGTAATTGGCTACACCTTC
CDR3aa: CASSLDRVIGYTF

j_gene: TRBJ2-1
d_gene: .
v_gene: TRBV29-1
abundance: .
CDR3nt: TGCAGTACTTTACGGGGGTTGGGGATCAATGAGCAGTTCTTC
CDR3aa: CSTLRGLGINEQFF

j_gene: TRBJ2-7
d_gene: .
v_gene: TRBV7-8
abundance: .
CDR3nt: TGTGCCAGCAGCGGGCCGGACAGGCGGGGAGAGCAGTACTTC
CDR3aa: CASSGPDRRGEQYF